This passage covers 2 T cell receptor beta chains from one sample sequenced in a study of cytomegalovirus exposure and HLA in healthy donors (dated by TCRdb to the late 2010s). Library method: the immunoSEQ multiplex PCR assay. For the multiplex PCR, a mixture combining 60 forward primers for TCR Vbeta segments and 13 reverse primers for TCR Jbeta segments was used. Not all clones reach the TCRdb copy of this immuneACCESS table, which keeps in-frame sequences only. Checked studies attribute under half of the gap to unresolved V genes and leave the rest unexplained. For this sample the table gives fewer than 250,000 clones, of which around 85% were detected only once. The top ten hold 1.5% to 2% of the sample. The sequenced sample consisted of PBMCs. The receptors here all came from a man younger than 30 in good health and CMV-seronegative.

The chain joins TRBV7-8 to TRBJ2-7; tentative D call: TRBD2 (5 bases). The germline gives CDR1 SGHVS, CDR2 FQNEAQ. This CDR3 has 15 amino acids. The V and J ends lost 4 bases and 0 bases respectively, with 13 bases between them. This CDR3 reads CASSSTRERSYEQYF. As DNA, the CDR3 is TGTGCCAGCAGCTCCACGAGGGAGCGCTCCTACGAGCAGTACTTC.

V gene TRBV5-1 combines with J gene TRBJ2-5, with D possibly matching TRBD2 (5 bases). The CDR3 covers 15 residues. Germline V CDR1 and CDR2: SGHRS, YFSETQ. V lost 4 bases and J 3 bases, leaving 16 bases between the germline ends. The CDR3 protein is CASSPIGLSEETQYF. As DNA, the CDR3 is TGCGCCAGCAGCCCCATTGGACTTAGTGAAGAGACCCAGTACTTC.